The next 26 T cell receptor beta chains were all read from a single sample in a study of cytomegalovirus exposure and HLA in healthy donors. PCR employed 60 Vbeta and 13 Jbeta primers. Measured with immunoSEQ multiplex PCR; TCRdb has only the in-frame clones, and not every one. The sample includes approximately 110,000 clones, 78% of them seen just once. Sequencing was performed on PBMCs. The source is a man aged 25 to 40 in good health and CMV-seronegative.

The J gene is TRBJ1-2, the V gene TRBV5-5, with D perhaps TRBD1 (6 bases). This CDR3 region has 15 residues. Germline values: CDR1 SGHKS, CDR2 YYEKEE (reference sequence). V lost 5 bases, J lost 4 bases, and 18 bases lay in between. CDR3: CASSIRGGLGYGYTF. The CDR3 DNA sequence: TGTGCCAGCAGTATTAGGGGGGGCCTAGGCTATGGCTACACCTTC.

The chain recombines TRBV14 with TRBJ1-2; no firm D call. The V gene's germline CDR1 is SGHDN and CDR2 FVKESK. The CDR3 contains 15 residues. Trimming stripped 2 bases from V and 3 bases from J, with 13 bases between. In DNA form, the CDR3 reads TGTGCCAGCAGCCAATTTGCGGGGAGCGACTATGGCTACACCTTC. Protein sequence: CASSQFAGSDYGYTF.

CDR3: CASSSQTSQFSYNEQFF. As DNA, the CDR3 is TGTGCCAGCAGCTCCCAAACGAGCCAATTCTCCTACAATGAGCAGTTCTTC. The gene calls are TRBV7-9 and TRBJ2-1; no reliable D call. The CDR3 spans 17 residues. The V end lost 4 bases, the J end lost 0 bases, and 16 bases lay between the germline ends. Germline V CDR1 and CDR2: SEHNR, FQNEAQ (reference sequence). The whole variable domain, filled in from reference TRBV7-9 and TRBJ2-1, reads DTGVSQNPRHKITKRGQNVTFRCDPISEHNRLYWYRQTLGQGPEFLTYFQNEAQLEKSRLLSDRFSAERPKGSFSTLEIQRTEQGDSAMYLCASSSQTSQFSYNEQFFGPGTRLTVL.

This chain uses TRBV15 with TRBJ2-7, with TRBD2 as a possible D gene (5 bases). V was trimmed by 3 bases and J by 1 base, leaving 10 bases between them. The CDR3 has 14 amino acids. Looked up from germline, CDR1 is LNHNV and CDR2 is YYDKDF (reference sequence). In nucleotides, the CDR3 is TGTGCCACCAGCAGGGACTTGATTTCCTACGAGCAGTACTTC. Its protein product is CATSRDLISYEQYF.

The chain links TRBV2 to TRBJ1-5, with no clear D. The CDR3 is 13 residues long. Trimming pared 2 bases from V and 4 bases from J, leaving 6 bases between. Germline V gives CDR1 SNHLY, CDR2 FYNNEI. Here the CDR3 reads CASSERGNQPQHF. The CDR3 DNA is TGTGCCAGCAGTGAACGGGGAAATCAGCCCCAGCATTTT.

V is TRBV6-6 and J is TRBJ1-5; D may be TRBD1 (5 bases). Germline V gene data show CDR1 as MNHNY and CDR2 as SVGAGI (reference sequence). The V and J ends lost 6 bases and 3 bases respectively, with 15 bases between them. This CDR3 spans 15 amino acids. DNA for the CDR3: TGTGCCAGCAGCCCCGAGGGGAGGACCAATCAGCCCCAGCATTTT. It encodes CASSPEGRTNQPQHF.

The chain joins TRBV6-5 to TRBJ2-7; 7 bases map to TRBD1. The CDR3 has 13 amino acids. The V gene end was trimmed by 6 bases and the J gene end by 2 bases; junction bases not matched to a gene: 4. The germline CDR1 and CDR2 sequences are MNHEY and SVGAGI. This CDR3 is CASSQGTAYEQYF. In DNA, the CDR3 is TGTGCCAGCAGCCAAGGGACAGCCTACGAGCAGTACTTC.

This chain connects TRBV7-6 to TRBJ2-1, with D perhaps matching TRBD2 (6 bases). Per the germline V gene, CDR1 is SGHVS and CDR2 is FNYEAQ. Deletions cut 2 bases from V and 0 bases from J, with 11 bases between. The CDR3 is 16 residues long. Written as DNA, the CDR3 is TGTGCCAGCAGCTTACTCCGGGGGAGCTCCTACAATGAGCAGTTCTTC. It codes for CASSLLRGSSYNEQFF.

This chain uses TRBV6-5 with TRBJ1-1; D remains unclear. The CDR3 contains 13 residues. Germline loops: CDR1 MNHEY, CDR2 SVGAGI. V gave up 5 bases and J gave up 3 bases, with 10 bases separating them. Here the CDR3 DNA reads TGTGCCAGCAGTCGTTTAACGGACACTGAAGCTTTCTTT. Translated: CASSRLTDTEAFF.

This clone was seen a single time. The rearrangement joins TRBV7-2 to TRBJ2-7; D is possibly TRBD2 (6 bases). The ends were cut back, 2 bases at V and 3 bases at J, with 8 bases in the middle. The CDR3 loop spans 13 amino acids. In germline, CDR1 is SGHTA, CDR2 FQGNSA. In DNA form, the CDR3 reads TGTGCCAGCAGCTTAAGGAGGGGCTACGAGCAGTACTTC. Residues: CASSLRRGYEQYF.

The V gene is TRBV2, the J gene TRBJ1-2; D is possibly TRBD1 (5 bases). The CDR3 is 14 amino acids. The germline V gene encodes CDR1 SNHLY and CDR2 FYNNEI. Trimming pared 3 bases from V and 6 bases from J, leaving 14 bases between. Written as DNA, the CDR3 is TGTGCCAGCAGTGACGGGGGGGACGCCAATGGCTACACCTTC. Protein sequence: CASSDGGDANGYTF.

The chain is built from TRBV29-1 and TRBJ2-7, with TRBD1 matching 10 bases. J lost 5 bases, V lost 3 bases, and 7 bases had no gene match. The length of the CDR3 is 14 residues. Germline lookup yields CDR1 SQVTM and CDR2 ANQGSEA. The CDR3 DNA follows: TGCAGCGTTGAGGGACAGGGGCCGGGGAACGAGCAGTACTTC. Translating it yields CSVEGQGPGNEQYF.

The rearrangement links TRBV2 to TRBJ1-3; D possibly corresponds to TRBD1 (6 bases). From germline, CDR1 is SNHLY and CDR2 FYNNEI. CDR3 length equals 11 residues. The ends were cut back, 7 bases at V and 8 bases at J, with 9 bases in the middle. Here the CDR3 DNA reads TGTGCCAGCAACAGGGTAGACACCATATATTTT. This sequence encodes CASNRVDTIYF.

This chain joins TRBV5-6 and TRBJ2-3, with no clear D. Per germline, CDR1 SGHDT and CDR2 YYEEEE. The CDR3 sequence is 13 residues long. V lost 1 base, J lost 6 bases, and 9 bases lay in between. CDR3 sequence (DNA): TGTGCCAGCAGCTTGAGCCCCGCCGATACGCAGTATTTT. This sequence encodes CASSLSPADTQYF.

The chain joins TRBV5-1 to TRBJ2-7, with a tentative D call TRBD1 (6 bases). Per the germline V gene, CDR1 is SGHRS and CDR2 is YFSETQ. Trimming removed 1 base from V and 0 bases from J, with 17 bases in between. The CDR3 totals 17 residues. The CDR3 loop reads CASSLFDESGVSYEQYF. The CDR3 DNA reads as TGCGCCAGCAGCTTGTTTGACGAGTCAGGGGTCTCCTACGAGCAGTACTTC.

This clone was seen only a few times. The chain links TRBV7-9 to TRBJ2-5, with 8 bases matching TRBD1. V gave up 7 bases and J gave up 4 bases; unmatched junction bases: 17. The CDR3 is made up of 17 amino acids. Looked up from germline, CDR1 is SEHNR and CDR2 is FQNEAQ (reference sequence). For the CDR3, the DNA is TGTGCCAGCACCGCAGGGACAGGTTCTATAGGAGGAGAGACCCAGTACTTC. Its protein product is CASTAGTGSIGGETQYF.

Only a few counts were recorded for this clone. V and J are TRBV9 and TRBJ2-1, with 7 bases fitting TRBD2. The CDR3 length is 13 residues. With V trimmed by 0 bases and J by 9 bases, 3 bases remained unmatched. Germline V lookup: CDR1 SGDLS, CDR2 YYNGEE. The CDR3 spells CASSVAGGFEQFF. The CDR3 region has the DNA TGTGCCAGCAGCGTAGCGGGAGGTTTTGAGCAGTTCTTC.

This chain joins TRBV5-1 and TRBJ2-2; weak D call: TRBD1 (6 bases). Per germline, CDR1 SGHRS and CDR2 YFSETQ. This CDR3 contains 15 residues. V lost 3 bases and J 6 bases, leaving 15 bases between the germline ends. This chain's CDR3 is CASSSAGVFAGELFF. The CDR3 region has the DNA TGCGCCAGCAGCTCGGCAGGGGTCTTCGCCGGGGAGCTGTTTTTT.

V and J are TRBV14 and TRBJ1-6; D gene uncertain. V was cut by 0 bases and J by 10 bases, with 13 bases left in between. The CDR3 is 15 amino acids. In germline, CDR1 is SGHDN, CDR2 FVKESK. CDR3 DNA: TGTGCCAGCAGCCAAGATCGAGGAGCTCGGTCACCCCTCCACTTT. This gives the protein CASSQDRGARSPLHF.

The V gene is TRBV9, the J gene TRBJ1-2; D gene ambiguous. V was pared by 0 bases and J by 4 bases, with 10 bases between. This CDR3 spans 14 amino acids. Germline loops: CDR1 SGDLS, CDR2 YYNGEE. The CDR3 DNA reads TGTGCCAGCAGCGTAGGGCAGGTGGGCTATGGCTACACCTTC. It encodes CASSVGQVGYGYTF. The entire variable domain, with the rest obtained from reference TRBV9 and TRBJ1-2, is as follows: DSGVTQTPKHLITATGQRVTLRCSPRSGDLSVYWYQQSLDQGLQFLIQYYNGEERAKGNILERFSAQQFPDLHSELNLSSLELGDSALYFCASSVGQVGYGYTFGSGTRLTVV.

The J gene is TRBJ1-4, the V gene TRBV19, with D possibly matching TRBD1 (5 bases). V lost 7 bases and J 7 bases, leaving 16 bases between the germline ends. The CDR3 spans 14 residues. Germline loops: CDR1 LNHDA, CDR2 SQIVND (reference sequence). CDR3 bases: TGTGCCAGTACCCCTCCGGGGGTCGGTGAAAAACTGTTTTTT. It is translated as CASTPPGVGEKLFF. Combining the CDR3 with reference TRBV19 and TRBJ1-4 gives the whole variable domain DGGITQSPKYLFRKEGQNVTLSCEQNLNHDAMYWYRQDPGQGLRLIYYSQIVNDFQKGDIAEGYSVSREKKESFPLTVTSAQKNPTAFYLCASTPPGVGEKLFFGSGTQLSVL.

The chain combines TRBV5-1 with TRBJ2-2; D might be TRBD2 (6 bases). The CDR3 extends over 14 amino acids. V shed 5 bases and J shed 1 base, with 9 bases lying between them. Germline lookup yields CDR1 SGHRS and CDR2 YFSETQ. The CDR3 loop reads CASRGTLNTGELFF. The CDR3, as DNA: TGCGCCAGCAGGGGGACTCTGAACACCGGGGAGCTGTTTTTT.

V gene TRBV27 combines with J gene TRBJ1-6, with D uncertain. Looked up from germline, CDR1 is MNHEY and CDR2 is SMNVEV (reference sequence). V was shortened by 3 bases and J by 7 bases, with 10 bases between the two germline ends. This CDR3 has 14 amino acids. The CDR3 loop is CASSLQVWNSPLHF. The DNA for the CDR3 is TGTGCCAGCAGTTTGCAGGTCTGGAATTCACCCCTCCACTTT.

The gene calls are TRBV29-1 and TRBJ2-3, with 7 bases matching TRBD2. Germline V gives CDR1 SQVTM, CDR2 ANQGSEA. The CDR3 has 17 amino acids. V lost 4 bases and J lost 6; bases outside the gene matches: 19. This CDR3 reads CSVGASTGGPRPDTQYF. CDR3 coding DNA: TGCAGCGTTGGGGCCTCAACGGGGGGACCCCGCCCGGATACGCAGTATTTT.

The CDR3 region is CASSLAAGSADTQYF. For the CDR3, the DNA is TGTGCCAGCAGCTTAGCGGCAGGGTCCGCAGATACGCAGTATTTT. This chain links TRBV7-2 with TRBJ2-3, with a possible D match to TRBD1 (5 bases). In germline, CDR1 is SGHTA, CDR2 FQGNSA. The CDR3 has 15 residues. V was pared by 0 bases and J by 4 bases, with 11 bases between.

The chain uses TRBV5-4 and TRBJ2-3; D perhaps matches TRBD1 (6 bases). The CDR3 length is 16 residues. Trimming left V 0 bases short and J 2 bases short, with 13 bases between. Germline loops: CDR1 SGHNT, CDR2 YYREEE (reference sequence). CDR3 loop: CASSLVVGGYTDTQYF. In DNA, the CDR3 is TGTGCCAGCAGCTTGGTTGTTGGGGGCTACACAGATACGCAGTATTTT.